The T cell receptor beta chain described here comes from a study of CD8+ T cells in alopecia areata (dated by TCRdb to the late 2010s). Background on the whole study: Treated patients were enrolled in an open-label pilot trial of oral tofacitinib at 5 to 10 mg twice daily for moderate-to-severe alopecia areata. Tofacitinib was administered for 6 to 18 months, and 6 months of follow-up off drug were then conducted to assess delayed response and recurrence. Disease severity in treated patients was measured with the SALT score, which quantifies the percentage of affected scalp surface area. The study used high-throughput TCRbeta sequencing to examine T cell clonal expansion in alopecia areata, in both the C3H/HeJ mouse model and human patients. In humans, TCRbeta sequencing was performed on scalp tissue and on sorted CD4+ and CD8+ peripheral blood T cells from healthy controls and from patients with patchy or totalis/universalis alopecia areata. Biopsies were taken from tofacitinib-treated patients at baseline and at 4 and 24 weeks of treatment, and a later scalp biopsy was taken in several of the tofacitinib-treated patients. Scalp clonality was compared across normal scalp (n=4), patchy alopecia areata scalp (n=8), and alopecia totalis/universalis scalp (n=8). RNA was extracted with the PAXgene miRNA kit for fixed scalp, the miRNeasy kit for PBMCs, and the RNeasy kit for mouse skin. TCRbeta CDR3 regions were amplified by immunoSEQ multiplex PCR with 35 Vbeta forward and 13 Jbeta reverse primers. Overall results and qualifications from the work: Scalp clonality and the number of expanded CD8+ clones among the top 100 scalp clones were significantly decreased by tofacitinib. Compared with mice, TCR sequences shared between patients were less clear, possibly partly because of HLA diversity across the patient population. Unlike mouse skin, which is dominated by gammadelta T cells, normal human skin has resident alphabeta T cells that are also sequenced, and this complicates analysis of the scalp TCR repertoire. Because the treated cohort was small and included a single nonresponder, larger studies are needed to assess links between baseline CD8+ expansion and response. Many expanded lesional clones persisted in scalp and blood during tofacitinib treatment, which may partly explain relapse after stopping treatment. Lesional scalp, especially in alopecia totalis/universalis, showed higher clonality and more expanded CD8+ clones than normal scalp, suggesting antigenic drive.

This specimen's time point label, interpreted: 4 weeks on oral tofacitinib. The treatment or condition label of this sample denotes: oral pan-JAK inhibitor, 5-10 mg twice daily. Lesional scalp punch biopsies and peripheral blood were obtained from alopecia areata patients. PBMCs were isolated by density centrifugation and stained for CD3, CD4 and CD8, and CD4+ and CD8+ T cells were sorted on a FACSAria. With respect to this clone: There is no known antigen for this receptor. The sample holds no much larger clone one base away, and base qualities are not on file.

The library was built by means of the immunoSEQ multiplex PCR assay. RNA was extracted from all samples and reverse transcribed into cDNA as template for TCR sequencing. SuperScript III was used to make first-strand cDNA, primed with a 2:1 mix of oligo-dT and random hexamers. A synthetic immune receptor repertoire was used to assess amplification bias, and residual bias was removed computationally. The source study handled its data this way. After raw reads were preprocessed to remove errors, the CDR3 was defined following IMGT conventions as running from the conserved cysteine to phenylalanine. Clonality was computed as 1 minus the Shannon entropy, with the entropy normalized by log2 of the number of productive unique TCRs. Whether scalp clones were CD4 or CD8 was inferred by matching scalp TCRbeta sequences against CD4 and CD8 repertoires sorted from blood. This immuneACCESS table, as held by TCRdb, lists in-frame sequences with V and J called but not all clones. Of the missing ones, under half trace to an unresolved V gene in checked studies; the others have no known cause. V and J calls and clone size come straight from that table; D and trimming were deduced from the DNA. This sample holds some 110,000 clones; 58% were observed only once. The ten largest clonotypes hold nearly 30% of the sample.

Sequencing was performed on CD8+ T cells sorted from blood, taken at week 4, from a patient treated with tofacitinib. The TCR comes from a human donor with alopecia areata.

The sequenced DNA is TGTGCCAGCAGTTTCCGCCAGGGGAGCTACGAGCAGTACTTC. Protein translation: CASSFRQGSYEQYF. Recombination linked TRBV27 to TRBJ2-7; possibly the D gene is TRBD1, per 6 matching bases. For CDR1 and CDR2, the germline V gene (reference sequence) lists MNHEY and SMNVEV. Between the V and J ends, shortened by 3 bases and 3 bases respectively, the junction contains 12 bases. From cysteine to phenylalanine, the CDR3 is 14 amino acids long. The entry retains the CDR3 DNA only, 42 bases that are in frame from base 1.